The TCR beta chain described here comes from a study of blood T cell repertoires in COVID-19. The CDR3 loop spans 15 amino acids. Germline CDR1 MGHRA, CDR2 YSYEKL. V gave up 4 bases and J gave up 4 bases, with 16 bases separating them. The protocol was immunoSEQ multiplex PCR, while the TCRdb copy is restricted to in-frame clones and leaves out a portion. The table shows approximately 330,000 clones, with 70% to 90% occurring only once. Sequenced: PBMCs or T cells enriched from blood (not recorded which). The clonotype was recovered from a woman aged 40 to 50 with acute COVID-19. The J gene is TRBJ1-1, the V gene TRBV4-1; D call uncertain. The chain's CDR3 is CASSLFPVGSTEAFF. The CDR3 DNA reads as TGCGCCAGCAGCCTTTTCCCGGTTGGTAGCACTGAAGCTTTCTTT.